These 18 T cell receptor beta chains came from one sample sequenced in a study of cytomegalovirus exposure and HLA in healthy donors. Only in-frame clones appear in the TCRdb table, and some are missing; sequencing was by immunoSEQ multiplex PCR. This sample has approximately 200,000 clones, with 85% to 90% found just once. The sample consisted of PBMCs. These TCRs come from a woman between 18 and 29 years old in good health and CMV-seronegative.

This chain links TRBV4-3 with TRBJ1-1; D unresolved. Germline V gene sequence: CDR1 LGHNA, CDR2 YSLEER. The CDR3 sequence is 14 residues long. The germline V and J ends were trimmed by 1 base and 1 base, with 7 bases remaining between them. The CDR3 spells CASSQVSENTEAFF. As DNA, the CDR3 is TGCGCCAGCAGCCAAGTATCAGAGAACACTGAAGCTTTCTTT.

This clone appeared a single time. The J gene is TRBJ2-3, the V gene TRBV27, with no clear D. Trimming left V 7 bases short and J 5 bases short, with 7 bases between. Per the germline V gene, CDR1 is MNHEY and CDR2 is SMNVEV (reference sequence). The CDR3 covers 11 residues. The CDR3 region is CASTAGDTQYF. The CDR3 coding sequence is TGTGCCAGCACCGCAGGAGATACGCAGTATTTT.

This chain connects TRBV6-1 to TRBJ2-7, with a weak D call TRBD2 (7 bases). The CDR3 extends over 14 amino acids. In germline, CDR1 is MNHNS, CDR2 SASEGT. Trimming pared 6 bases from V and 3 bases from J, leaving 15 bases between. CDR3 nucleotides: TGTGCCAGCAGAGCGGGACAAACCATCTACGAGCAGTACTTC. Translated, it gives CASRAGQTIYEQYF.

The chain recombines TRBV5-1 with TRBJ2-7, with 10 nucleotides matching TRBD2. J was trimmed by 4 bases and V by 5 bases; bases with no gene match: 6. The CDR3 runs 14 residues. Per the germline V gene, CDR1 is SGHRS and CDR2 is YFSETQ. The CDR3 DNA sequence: TGCGCCAGCAGGGGTAGCGGGAGGTTATACGAGCAGTACTTC. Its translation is CASRGSGRLYEQYF.

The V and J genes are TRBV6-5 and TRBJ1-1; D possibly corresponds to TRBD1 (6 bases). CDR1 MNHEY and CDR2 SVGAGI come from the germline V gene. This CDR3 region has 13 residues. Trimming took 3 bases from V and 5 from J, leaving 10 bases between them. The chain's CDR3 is CASSYKGGTEAFF. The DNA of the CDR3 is TGTGCCAGCAGTTATAAGGGGGGGACTGAAGCTTTCTTT.

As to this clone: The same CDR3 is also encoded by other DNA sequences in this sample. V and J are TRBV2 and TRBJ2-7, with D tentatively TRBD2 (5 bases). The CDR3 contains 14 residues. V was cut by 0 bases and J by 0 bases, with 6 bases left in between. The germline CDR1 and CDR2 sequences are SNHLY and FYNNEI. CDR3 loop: CASSEARGSYEQYF. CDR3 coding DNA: TGTGCCAGCAGTGAAGCCCGGGGCTCCTACGAGCAGTACTTC.

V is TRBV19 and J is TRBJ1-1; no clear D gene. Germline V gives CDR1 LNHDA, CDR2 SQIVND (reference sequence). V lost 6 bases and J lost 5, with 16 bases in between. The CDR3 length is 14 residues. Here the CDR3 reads CASRSSGKRTEAFF. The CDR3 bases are TGTGCCAGTAGAAGTTCGGGGAAGAGGACTGAAGCTTTCTTT.

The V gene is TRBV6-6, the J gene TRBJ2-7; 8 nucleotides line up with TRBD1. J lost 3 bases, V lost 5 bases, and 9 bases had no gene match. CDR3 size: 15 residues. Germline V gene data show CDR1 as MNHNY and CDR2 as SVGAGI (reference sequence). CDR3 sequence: CASSGSGTGYYEQYF. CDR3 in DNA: TGTGCCAGCAGTGGTTCCGGGACAGGTTACTACGAGCAGTACTTC.

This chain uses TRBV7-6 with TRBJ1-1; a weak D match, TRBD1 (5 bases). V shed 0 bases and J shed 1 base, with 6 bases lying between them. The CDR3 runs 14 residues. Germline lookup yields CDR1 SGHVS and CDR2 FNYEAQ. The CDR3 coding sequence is TGTGCCAGCAGCTTAGCGGGGCCGAACACTGAAGCTTTCTTT. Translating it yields CASSLAGPNTEAFF.

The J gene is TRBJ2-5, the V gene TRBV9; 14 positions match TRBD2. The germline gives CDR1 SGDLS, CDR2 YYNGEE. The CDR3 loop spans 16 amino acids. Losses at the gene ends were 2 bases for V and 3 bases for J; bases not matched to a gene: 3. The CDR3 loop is CASSVGLAGVEETQYF. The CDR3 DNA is TGTGCCAGCAGCGTGGGACTAGCGGGAGTTGAAGAGACCCAGTACTTC.

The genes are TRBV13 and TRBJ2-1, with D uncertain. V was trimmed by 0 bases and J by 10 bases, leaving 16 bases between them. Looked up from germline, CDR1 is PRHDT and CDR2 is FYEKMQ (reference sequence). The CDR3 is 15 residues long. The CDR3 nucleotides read TGTGCCAGCAGCTTAGGCCAGTCAAGATCTTGGGAGCAGTTCTTC. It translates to CASSLGQSRSWEQFF.

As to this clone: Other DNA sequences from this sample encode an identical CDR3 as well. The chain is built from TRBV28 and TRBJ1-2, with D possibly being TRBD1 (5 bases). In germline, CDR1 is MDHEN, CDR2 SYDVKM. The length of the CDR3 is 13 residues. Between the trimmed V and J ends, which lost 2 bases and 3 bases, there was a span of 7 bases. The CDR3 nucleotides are TGTGCCAGCAGTTTACAGGGCGACTATGGCTACACCTTC. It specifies CASSLQGDYGYTF.

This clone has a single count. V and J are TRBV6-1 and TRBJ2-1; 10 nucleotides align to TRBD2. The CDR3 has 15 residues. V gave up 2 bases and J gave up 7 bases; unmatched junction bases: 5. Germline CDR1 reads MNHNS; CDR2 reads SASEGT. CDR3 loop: CASSELAGDPNEQFF. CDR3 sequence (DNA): TGTGCCAGCAGTGAACTAGCGGGAGACCCAAATGAGCAGTTCTTC.

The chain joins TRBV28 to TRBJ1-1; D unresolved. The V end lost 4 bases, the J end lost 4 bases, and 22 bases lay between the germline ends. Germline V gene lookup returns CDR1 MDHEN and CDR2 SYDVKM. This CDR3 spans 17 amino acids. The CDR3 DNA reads TGTGCCAGCAGTTCTTTCGGCCTACAGCGGGGAGGCACTGAAGCTTTCTTT. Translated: CASSSFGLQRGGTEAFF. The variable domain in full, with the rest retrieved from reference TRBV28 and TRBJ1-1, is DVKVTQSSRYLVKRTGEKVFLECVQDMDHENMFWYRQDPGLGLRLIYFSYDVKMKEKGDIPEGYSVSREKKERFSLILESASTNQTSMYLCASSSFGLQRGGTEAFFGQGTRLTVV.

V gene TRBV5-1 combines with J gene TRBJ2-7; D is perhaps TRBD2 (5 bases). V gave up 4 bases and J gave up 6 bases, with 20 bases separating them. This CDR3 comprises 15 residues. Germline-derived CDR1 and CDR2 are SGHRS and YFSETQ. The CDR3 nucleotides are TGCGCCAGCAGCCCGGAGGCCCCCCCTACTCGCGAGCAGTACTTC. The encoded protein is CASSPEAPPTREQYF. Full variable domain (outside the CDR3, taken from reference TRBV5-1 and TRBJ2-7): KAGVTQTPRYLIKTRGQQVTLSCSPISGHRSVSWYQQTPGQGLQFLFEYFSETQRNKGNFPGRFSGRQFSNSRSEMNVSTLELGDSALYLCASSPEAPPTREQYFGPGTRLTVT.

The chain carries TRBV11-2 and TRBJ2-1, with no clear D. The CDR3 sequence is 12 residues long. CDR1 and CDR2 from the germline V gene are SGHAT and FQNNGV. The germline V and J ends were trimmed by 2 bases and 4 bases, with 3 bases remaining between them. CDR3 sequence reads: CASSLQYNEQFF. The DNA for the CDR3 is TGTGCCAGCAGCTTACAATACAATGAGCAGTTCTTC.

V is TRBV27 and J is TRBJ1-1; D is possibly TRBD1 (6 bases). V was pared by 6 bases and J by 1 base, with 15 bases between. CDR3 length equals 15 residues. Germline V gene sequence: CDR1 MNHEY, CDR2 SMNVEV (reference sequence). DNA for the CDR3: TGTGCCAGCAGGGAGACAGGCCTACAGAACACTGAAGCTTTCTTT. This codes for CASRETGLQNTEAFF.

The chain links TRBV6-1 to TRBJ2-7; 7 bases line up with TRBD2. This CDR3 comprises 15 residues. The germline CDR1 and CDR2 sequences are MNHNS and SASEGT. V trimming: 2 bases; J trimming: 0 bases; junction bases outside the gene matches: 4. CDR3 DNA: TGTGCCAGCAGTGAACTAGCGGCCCCCTCCTACGAGCAGTACTTC. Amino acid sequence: CASSELAAPSYEQYF.